The source of this T cell receptor beta chain is a study of blood T cell repertoires in COVID-19. Turning to the study itself: The samples span acute and convalescent COVID-19 from the United States, Italy and Spain. T cells, B-cell-depleted T cells, or PBMCs provided the cDNA or gDNA that served as material.

V was clipped by 1 base and J by 6 bases; unmatched bases: 6. The CDR3 is made up of 15 amino acids. Per the germline V gene, CDR1 is MDHEN and CDR2 is SYDVKM. This clone showed up just once. Original analysis: Reference gene primer amplification gave nucleated cell count estimates. Measured with immunoSEQ multiplex PCR; TCRdb has only the in-frame clones, and not every one. V and J calls and clone size come straight from that table; D and trimming were deduced from the DNA. The data show 70,000 to 95,000 clones, around four fifths seen once. The TCR was taken from a human donor in a cohort sampled during active COVID-19. What was sequenced was peripheral blood. V usage is TRBV28 and J usage is TRBJ1-5; 7 nucleotides line up with TRBD1. The CDR3 sequence: CASSLYRGDSQPQHF. The CDR3 DNA follows: TGTGCCAGCAGTTTATACAGGGGCGATAGTCAGCCCCAGCATTTT. The variable domain in full, with the rest retrieved from reference TRBV28 and TRBJ1-5, is DVKVTQSSRYLVKRTGEKVFLECVQDMDHENMFWYRQDPGLGLRLIYFSYDVKMKEKGDIPEGYSVSREKKERFSLILESASTNQTSMYLCASSLYRGDSQPQHFGDGTRLSIL.